One and the same sample provided the 16 T cell receptor beta chains below, sequenced in a study of T cells after yellow fever vaccination. TCRdb re-called the 5' RACE reads with MiXCR, one entry per CDR3 protein. Of 500,000 to 650,000 distinct CDR3 sequences detected, approximately 13% appear once; the ten largest clones hold around 15%. Source: PBMCs, taken on the day of the yellow fever booster vaccination. The receptors shown here come from a man aged 25 to 40 who received the YFV17D yellow fever vaccine.

This chain joins TRBV12-3 or TRBV12-4 and TRBJ1-5; TRBD1 matches 10 bases. V was clipped by 6 bases and J by 0 bases; unmatched bases: 8. The CDR3 runs 17 residues. CDR3 amino acids: CASRWGQGHYSNQPQHF. CDR3 sequence (DNA): TGTGCCAGCAGGTGGGGACAGGGGCACTATAGCAATCAGCCCCAGCATTTT.

The chain uses TRBV2 and TRBJ2-5; D possibly corresponds to TRBD1 (5 bases). The CDR3 covers 14 residues. CDR1 and CDR2 from the germline V gene are SNHLY and FYNNEI. The V end was cut by 4 bases, the J end by 5 bases, with 14 bases between. Written as DNA, the CDR3 is TGTGCCAGCAGTGTCACCCTGGGGCGGGAGACCCAGTACTTC. Protein sequence: CASSVTLGRETQYF. The entire variable domain, with the rest obtained from reference TRBV2 and TRBJ2-5, is as follows: EPEVTQTPSHQVTQMGQEVILRCVPISNHLYFYWYRQILGQKVEFLVSFYNNEISEKSEIFDDQFSVERPDGSNFTLKIRSTKLEDSAMYFCASSVTLGRETQYFGPGTRLLVL.

V gene TRBV5-6 combines with J gene TRBJ2-1; no clear D. Per the germline V gene, CDR1 is SGHDT and CDR2 is YYEEEE. The V end lost 7 bases, the J end lost 0 bases, and 17 bases lay between the germline ends. This CDR3 region has 16 residues. CDR3 protein: CASGPGLGSSYNEQFF. The DNA of the CDR3 is TGTGCCAGCGGCCCCGGGCTGGGTAGCTCCTACAATGAGCAGTTCTTC.

The CDR3 here is CASSLGRPPYEQYF. The CDR3 DNA reads TGTGCCAGCAGTTTAGGGCGGCCTCCCTACGAGCAGTACTTC. The V and J genes are TRBV28 and TRBJ2-7; no firm D call. The CDR3 contains 14 residues. Germline V gene lookup returns CDR1 MDHEN and CDR2 SYDVKM. Trimming left V 2 bases short and J 2 bases short, with 10 bases between.

Comment on this clonotype: No conserved phenylalanine or tryptophan is present at the end of the CDR3, so a read error is the likely explanation. V is TRBV5-1 and J is TRBJ2-7, with 9 bases that match TRBD2. Germline V gene data show CDR1 as SGHRS and CDR2 as YFSETQ. The CDR3 is made up of 13 amino acids. The J segment lost 6 bases and the V segment lost 2 bases, leaving 3 bases of the junction unmatched. CDR3 sequence reads: CASSFSGSGEQYI. The CDR3 DNA follows: TGCGCCAGCAGCTTTAGCGGGAGTGGCGAGCAGTACATC.

V usage is TRBV6-6 and J usage is TRBJ1-1; D remains ambiguous. Germline CDR1 and CDR2: MNHNY and SVGAGI (reference sequence). The CDR3 loop spans 13 amino acids. The V and J ends lost 5 bases and 4 bases respectively, with 11 bases between them. CDR3 sequence: CASSAQRGTEAFF. In nucleotides, the CDR3 is TGTGCCAGCAGTGCCCAACGGGGCACTGAAGCTTTCTTT.

V gene TRBV20-1 combines with J gene TRBJ2-4; a weak D match, TRBD1 (5 bases). Germline V gene data show CDR1 as DFQATT and CDR2 as SNEGSKA (reference sequence). The CDR3 length is 16 residues. V was clipped by 5 bases and J by 0 bases, with 17 bases between them. In DNA, the CDR3 is TGCAGTGCTGCCGGGTGGGGCAGACTAGCCAAAAACATTCAGTACTTC. As protein: CSAAGWGRLAKNIQYF.

This clonotype was detected a few times. V is TRBV7-2 and J is TRBJ2-3, with 8 bases fitting TRBD2. The V segment lost 5 bases and the J segment 0 bases; nucleotides outside the gene matches: 7. Germline V CDR1 and CDR2: SGHTA, FQGNSA. The CDR3 loop spans 16 amino acids. Written as DNA, the CDR3 is TGTGCCAGCAGCACTGATAGCGGGATCAGCACAGATACGCAGTATTTT. As protein: CASSTDSGISTDTQYF.

The rearrangement joins TRBV12-3 or TRBV12-4 to TRBJ2-4; D unclear. V shed 3 bases and J shed 8 bases, with 14 bases lying between them. The CDR3 consists of 14 residues. In nucleotides, the CDR3 is TGTGCCAGCAGTTTTTTTGTGGCCTCGGACATTCAGTACTTC. As protein: CASSFFVASDIQYF.

The chain recombines TRBV5-1 with TRBJ2-7, with 10 bases matching TRBD1. V dropped 0 bases and J dropped 5; count of bases not matched to a gene: 2. From germline, CDR1 is SGHRS and CDR2 YFSETQ. The CDR3 sequence is 14 residues long. CDR3 bases: TGCGCCAGCAGCTTGGTTGGGACAGGGGACGAGCAGTACTTC. It encodes CASSLVGTGDEQYF.

There are many counts of this clonotype. This chain connects TRBV29-1 to TRBJ1-1; D is possibly TRBD1 (5 bases). CDR1 and CDR2 from the germline V gene are SQVTM and ANQGSEA. The CDR3 runs 12 residues. Trimming removed 6 bases at V and 5 bases at J, with 13 bases between. CDR3 bases: TGCAGCGTCCAGGGCGAGGGAACTGAAGCTTTCTTT. It is translated as CSVQGEGTEAFF.

This chain joins TRBV20-1 and TRBJ2-7; 8 nucleotides line up with TRBD2. This CDR3 contains 12 residues. The V gene's germline CDR1 is DFQATT and CDR2 SNEGSKA (reference sequence). CDR3 protein: CSGQRERRDQYF. The CDR3 coding sequence is TGCAGCGGTCAGCGGGAGAGGCGCGACCAGTACTTC.

This sequence joins TRBV10-3 and TRBJ2-3, with D possibly matching TRBD1 (5 bases). Trimming removed 6 bases from V and 0 bases from J, with 16 bases in between. This CDR3 spans 16 amino acids. Germline values: CDR1 ENHRY, CDR2 SYGVKD. The CDR3 DNA reads TGTGCCATCAGCCTCAGGGCTCCGGTGAGCACAGATACGCAGTATTTT. Protein product: CAISLRAPVSTDTQYF.

This clonotype showed up just a few times. The chain uses TRBV5-1 and TRBJ2-1, with 10 bases identical to TRBD2. The trim removed 0 bases at V and 15 bases at J, leaving 9 bases unmatched. Germline CDR1 is SGHRS and CDR2 is YFSETQ. The CDR3 loop spans 14 amino acids. The CDR3 is CASSLVAGGPLLFF. The CDR3 region has the DNA TGCGCCAGCAGCTTGGTAGCGGGAGGTCCCCTTTTGTTCTTC.

There are many counts of this clonotype. The chain couples TRBV7-8 to TRBJ2-3; D uncertain. V lost 6 bases, J lost 6 bases, and 4 bases lay in between. This CDR3 comprises 10 residues. Germline V gene sequence: CDR1 SGHVS, CDR2 FQNEAQ. The CDR3 loop reads CASSGDTQYF. CDR3 DNA sequence: TGTGCCAGCAGTGGGGATACGCAGTATTTT.

This clonotype has only a few counts. V gene TRBV7-9 combines with J gene TRBJ1-1, with D tentatively TRBD1 (6 bases). CDR3 length: 15 residues. Per germline, CDR1 SEHNR and CDR2 FQNEAQ (reference sequence). V dropped 3 bases and J dropped 4 bases, with 15 bases sitting between them. As DNA, the CDR3 is TGTGCCAGCAGCTTTTTGTCAGGGGCGGCCACTGAAGCTTTCTTT. Amino acids: CASSFLSGAATEAFF.